The 10 T cell receptor beta chains presented below share a single source sample, sequenced in a study of blood T cell repertoires in COVID-19. This table comes from immunoSEQ multiplex PCR, and its TCRdb copy is limited to in-frame clones, with some not included. This repertoire shows about 130,000 clones, about 85% found once; its top ten account for 8% to 10%. The specimen sequenced was peripheral blood. These TCRs come from a man aged 40-49 years with active or convalescent COVID-19.

This clone was picked up one time. This chain uses TRBV5-1 with TRBJ2-2; 12 nucleotides match TRBD1. J lost 6 bases, V lost 6 bases, and 3 bases had no gene match. The germline V gene has CDR1 SGHRS and CDR2 YFSETQ. The CDR3 loop spans 14 amino acids. For the CDR3, the DNA is TGCGCCAGCACGGGACAGGGGGCATCCGGGGAGCTGTTTTTT. Residues: CASTGQGASGELFF.

The chain couples TRBV7-2 to TRBJ2-5, with D possibly matching TRBD1 (6 bases). CDR3 length: 18 amino acids. The germline V and J ends were trimmed by 5 bases and 3 bases, with 25 bases remaining between them. Germline lookup yields CDR1 SGHTA and CDR2 FQGNSA. The CDR3: CASSAPPKPGQMKETQYF. DNA of the CDR3: TGTGCCAGCAGCGCCCCCCCCAAGCCGGGACAAATGAAAGAGACCCAGTACTTC.

This chain connects TRBV12-3 or TRBV12-4 to TRBJ1-4, with D possibly matching TRBD1 (6 bases). This CDR3 is built from 13 residues. Trimming shortened V by 7 bases and J by 8 bases, and 14 bases separated the two germline ends. Written as DNA, the CDR3 is TGTGCCAGCACCCGAGGGGGGGCGGAAAAACTGTTTTTT. Its translation: CASTRGGAEKLFF.

This sequence joins TRBV7-2 and TRBJ2-2; no definite D call. The V end was cut by 6 bases, the J end by 8 bases, with 10 bases between. This CDR3 is 12 amino acids long. Germline lookup yields CDR1 SGHTA and CDR2 FQGNSA. The CDR3 sequence is CASRINKGELFF. The CDR3 nucleotides are TGTGCCAGCAGGATAAACAAAGGGGAGCTGTTTTTT.

The chain combines TRBV7-9 with TRBJ1-1; 7 nucleotides align to TRBD1. There are 15 residues in the CDR3. J was trimmed by 4 bases and V by 6 bases; bases with no gene match: 11. Germline CDR1 and CDR2: SEHNR and FQNEAQ (reference sequence). CDR3: CASSPQQGISTEAFF. The DNA of the CDR3 is TGTGCCAGCAGTCCGCAACAGGGGATCAGCACTGAAGCTTTCTTT.

V gene TRBV6-1 combines with J gene TRBJ2-2, with 10 bases fitting TRBD2. V lost 0 bases to trimming and J lost 5 bases; unmatched junction nucleotides: 0. Germline loops: CDR1 MNHNS, CDR2 SASEGT. The CDR3 consists of 15 residues. The chain's CDR3 is CASSEASGGTGELFF. DNA of the CDR3: TGTGCCAGCAGTGAAGCTAGCGGGGGGACCGGGGAGCTGTTTTTT.

This chain connects TRBV6-5 to TRBJ1-2; possible D gene TRBD1, 6 bases. Germline V CDR1 and CDR2: MNHEY, SVGAGI. V shed 6 bases and J shed 9 bases, with 17 bases lying between them. CDR3 length equals 13 residues. CDR3 sequence: CASRGGGDGSYTF. The CDR3 nucleotides read TGTGCCAGCAGGGGAGGGGGGGACGGCAGCTACACCTTC.

The gene calls are TRBV19 and TRBJ2-3; 10 positions match TRBD2. The germline V gene encodes CDR1 LNHDA and CDR2 SQIVND (reference sequence). This CDR3 contains 18 residues. J was trimmed by 4 bases and V by 0 bases; bases with no gene match: 10. CDR3 DNA sequence: TGTGCCAGTAGTATAGATGGATTTAGCGGGGGGTCACCAGATACGCAGTATTTT. It is translated as CASSIDGFSGGSPDTQYF.

The CDR3 DNA reads as TGTGCCAGCTCACTACGACAGGGTACAGTTGAAGCTTTCTTT. As protein: CASSLRQGTVEAFF. The rearrangement uses TRBV18 and TRBJ1-1; 7 nucleotides align to TRBD1. CDR1 KGHSH and CDR2 LQKENI come from the germline V gene. The CDR3 spans 14 residues. V was clipped by 4 bases and J by 7 bases; unmatched bases: 9.

This chain uses TRBV5-6 with TRBJ1-4; TRBD1 aligns across 7 bases. The V and J ends lost 0 bases and 7 bases, in that order; junction bases with no gene match: 9. This CDR3 has 16 residues. Germline V lookup: CDR1 SGHDT, CDR2 YYEEEE. The CDR3 coding sequence is TGTGCCAGCAGCTTGGCCTTGACGGCAGGGGGTGAAAAACTGTTTTTT. It is translated as CASSLALTAGGEKLFF.